This passage covers 9 T cell receptor beta chains from one sample sequenced in a study of response to subunit inactivated influenza vaccine. Each CDR3 protein is one row after TCRdb ran MiXCR on the RT-PCR reads. The data show about 500,000 distinct CDR3 sequences, about an eighth seen once. Sequenced material: PBMCs from blood, taken roughly 47 days after vaccination. These receptors came from a man in his fifties or sixties who received an inactivated influenza vaccine.

This clonotype was counted a few times. V gene TRBV7-9 combines with J gene TRBJ1-1; TRBD1 is a possible D gene (5 bases). CDR1 SEHNR and CDR2 FQNEAQ come from the germline V gene (reference sequence). This CDR3 spans 16 amino acids. Trimming cost V 2 bases and J 0 bases, with 13 bases left between them. The CDR3 DNA reads as TGTGCCAGCAGCTTATCCCGGACACGCTTGAACACTGAAGCTTTCTTT. Residues: CASSLSRTRLNTEAFF.

To note about this clonotype: One end of the junction fails to match germline, which may point to a read error. The genes are TRBV9 and TRBJ2-3; D uncertain. The CDR3 loop spans 12 amino acids. The germline V gene encodes CDR1 SGDLS and CDR2 YYNGEE. Written as DNA, the CDR3 is TGTGCCAGCAGCGCTTCCACAAATACGCAGTATTTT. Translated: CASSASTNTQYF.

The rearrangement uses TRBV7-3 and TRBJ2-3, with TRBD1 as a possible D gene (5 bases). The germline V gene has CDR1 SGHTA and CDR2 FQGTGA. V dropped 4 bases and J dropped 4 bases, with 9 bases sitting between them. This CDR3 has 13 residues. The CDR3 spells CASSWGRADTQYF. CDR3 DNA: TGTGCCAGCAGCTGGGGCCGCGCAGATACGCAGTATTTT.

In its sample, this clonotype was seen a few times. The rearrangement joins TRBV15 to TRBJ1-2, with D hard to call. With 4 bases removed from V and 4 bases from J, the gap between germline ends came to 10 bases. The CDR3 has 13 amino acids. Germline V lookup: CDR1 LNHNV, CDR2 YYDKDF (reference sequence). The CDR3 is CATSIDRVYGYTF. In nucleotides, the CDR3 is TGTGCCACCAGCATCGACCGAGTCTATGGCTACACCTTC.

This rearrangement joins TRBV10-3 to TRBJ2-3; the D is unclear. The germline V gene has CDR1 ENHRY and CDR2 SYGVKD. V gave up 0 bases and J gave up 2 bases, with 12 bases separating them. The CDR3 spans 16 residues. The CDR3 is CAISESGSTYTDTQYF. CDR3 coding DNA: TGTGCCATCAGTGAGTCAGGAAGTACCTACACAGATACGCAGTATTTT.

CDR3 residues: CASSASGRVSYNEQFF. CDR3 in DNA: TGTGCCAGCAGCGCTAGCGGGAGGGTTTCCTACAATGAGCAGTTCTTC. The chain uses TRBV27 and TRBJ2-1; 12 bases align to TRBD2. The CDR3 totals 16 residues. The V segment lost 6 bases and the J segment 1 base; nucleotides outside the gene matches: 4. The germline CDR1 and CDR2 sequences are MNHEY and SMNVEV (reference sequence).

This clonotype came up a few times. This rearrangement joins TRBV20-1 to TRBJ2-3; tentatively, D is TRBD2 (6 bases). The CDR3 extends over 15 amino acids. CDR1 is DFQATT, CDR2 SNEGSKA, per germline (reference sequence). V was trimmed by 2 bases and J by 0 bases, leaving 12 bases between them. This CDR3 reads CSARLGTGSTDTQYF. CDR3 nucleotides: TGCAGTGCTAGACTCGGGACTGGGAGCACAGATACGCAGTATTTT.

This chain links TRBV5-1 with TRBJ2-1; a possible D gene is TRBD1 (6 bases). The CDR3 extends over 16 amino acids. The V end was cut by 0 bases, the J end by 1 base, with 11 bases between. Germline CDR1 is SGHRS and CDR2 is YFSETQ. In DNA form, the CDR3 reads TGCGCCAGCAGCTTGGACCCGGACAGTTCCTACAATGAGCAGTTCTTC. It yields the protein CASSLDPDSSYNEQFF.

This clonotype was detected a few times. V gene TRBV28 combines with J gene TRBJ1-1; TRBD1 might be the D (5 bases). CDR3 size: 18 residues. Germline V gene sequence: CDR1 MDHEN, CDR2 SYDVKM. V was pared by 5 bases and J by 1 base, with 23 bases between. CDR3 in amino acids: CASSILIPGRRTNTEAFF. DNA of the CDR3: TGTGCCAGCAGTATCCTCATCCCAGGGCGGCGAACGAACACTGAAGCTTTCTTT.